The 32 T cell receptor beta chains in this list originate from one sample, sequenced in a study of OX40 agonist ivuxolimab in advanced cancers. Sequenced by immunoSEQ multiplex PCR; TCRdb stores in-frame clones only, minus some. The profile shows 55,000 to 70,000 clones, roughly 84% of them singletons. Here the sequenced sample was CD4+ or CD8+ T cells sorted from blood, taken in a trial of the OX40 agonist ivuxolimab. Receptors originate from an adult with an advanced solid tumor such as melanoma, head and neck, liver or kidney cancer.

The chain uses TRBV7-8 and TRBJ2-7, with D unclear. Deletions cut 1 base from V and 2 bases from J, with 15 bases between. The CDR3 spans 16 residues. Germline lookup yields CDR1 SGHVS and CDR2 FQNEAQ. The CDR3 sequence: CASSLEHPARAYEQYF. In nucleotides, the CDR3 is TGTGCCAGCAGCTTAGAACACCCCGCCAGAGCCTACGAGCAGTACTTC.

J is TRBJ1-2 and V is TRBV4-3, with D hard to call. CDR1 and CDR2 from the germline V gene are LGHNA and YSLEER. V was trimmed by 1 base and J by 1 base, leaving 13 bases between them. CDR3 length: 16 residues. In DNA form, the CDR3 reads TGCGCCAGCAGCCAAGTTTTGAACAGCCTTAACTATGGCTACACCTTC. This encodes CASSQVLNSLNYGYTF.

The gene calls are TRBV27 and TRBJ1-2, with TRBD1 matching over 7 bases. Germline V gene sequence: CDR1 MNHEY, CDR2 SMNVEV (reference sequence). The CDR3 totals 13 residues. V shed 5 bases, J shed 8 bases, and the junction held 8 bases outside the gene matches. The CDR3 DNA reads TGTGCCAGCAGTCCCGACAGGGTCGGGGGCTACACCTTC. Translating it yields CASSPDRVGGYTF.

The chain employs TRBV4-2 and TRBJ2-2; D is undetermined. V lost 4 bases and J lost 7, with 7 bases in between. The germline V gene encodes CDR1 LGHNA and CDR2 YNFKEQ. This CDR3 is built from 12 residues. The CDR3 bases are TGTGCCAGCAGCCCTACCTTCGGGGAGCTGTTTTTT. Translating gives CASSPTFGELFF.

This chain uses TRBV2 with TRBJ1-6; 10 bases are a match to TRBD1. Losses at the gene ends were 6 bases for V and 10 bases for J; bases not matched to a gene: 6. This CDR3 spans 14 amino acids. CDR1 and CDR2 (germline): SNHLY, FYNNEI. CDR3 DNA sequence: TGTGCCAGCAGGACAGGGGGCGCGGGGTCACCCCTCCACTTT. Protein product: CASRTGGAGSPLHF. Using reference TRBV2 and TRBJ1-6 for the parts outside the CDR3, the full variable domain is EPEVTQTPSHQVTQMGQEVILRCVPISNHLYFYWYRQILGQKVEFLVSFYNNEISEKSEIFDDQFSVERPDGSNFTLKIRSTKLEDSAMYFCASRTGGAGSPLHFGNGTRLTVT.

This sequence joins TRBV28 and TRBJ2-3; the D is unclear. The length of the CDR3 is 14 residues. Germline V gene lookup returns CDR1 MDHEN and CDR2 SYDVKM. Trimming removed 3 bases from V and 4 bases from J, with 11 bases in between. The chain's CDR3 is CASSFTLWADTQYF. CDR3 nucleotide sequence: TGTGCCAGCAGTTTCACACTCTGGGCAGATACGCAGTATTTT. The variable domain in full, completed from reference TRBV28 and TRBJ2-3, reads DVKVTQSSRYLVKRTGEKVFLECVQDMDHENMFWYRQDPGLGLRLIYFSYDVKMKEKGDIPEGYSVSREKKERFSLILESASTNQTSMYLCASSFTLWADTQYFGPGTRLTVL.

The J gene is TRBJ2-1, the V gene TRBV9; 9 bases agree with TRBD1. Unmatched junction bases numbered 7, after V lost 2 bases and J lost 7 bases. This CDR3 region has 15 residues. Per germline, CDR1 SGDLS and CDR2 YYNGEE. This CDR3 reads CASSVGTGSNNEQFF. DNA of the CDR3: TGTGCCAGCAGCGTTGGGACAGGGAGTAATAATGAGCAGTTCTTC.

This clone was counted once. This chain uses TRBV6-5 with TRBJ1-2; TRBD1 matches at 7 bases. The germline CDR1 and CDR2 sequences are MNHEY and SVGAGI. The ends lost 2 bases at V and 5 bases at J; junction bases unmatched: 5. This CDR3 has 14 residues. The CDR3 is CASSYTDREYGYTF. CDR3 nucleotides: TGTGCCAGCAGTTACACCGACAGGGAGTATGGCTACACCTTC.

The chain links TRBV2 to TRBJ2-1, with TRBD2 matching 13 bases. With 5 bases clipped from V and 9 bases from J, the junction kept 10 bases outside the gene matches. The CDR3 extends over 16 amino acids. Germline assignment: CDR1 SNHLY and CDR2 FYNNEI. CDR3 sequence (DNA): TGTGCCAGCAGTCTTACCGGACTAGCGGGAGTAGCTGAGCAGTTCTTC. Its protein is CASSLTGLAGVAEQFF.

This clone was seen repeatedly, ten times or more. J is TRBJ1-2 and V is TRBV5-4; D is uncertain. The V gene lost 1 base and the J gene lost 13 bases, with 11 bases spanning the gap. In germline, CDR1 is SGHNT, CDR2 YYREEE (reference sequence). The CDR3 is 11 amino acids. This CDR3 reads CASSLRGAATF. The CDR3 DNA reads TGTGCCAGCAGCTTGAGAGGCGCCGCCACCTTC.

This chain uses TRBV7-8 with TRBJ2-6; the match to TRBD1 covers 9 bases. CDR1 SGHVS and CDR2 FQNEAQ come from the germline V gene. CDR3 size: 17 residues. V lost 3 bases, J lost 0 bases, and 3 bases stayed unmatched. CDR3 sequence: CASSFRQGVSGANVLTF. Written as DNA, the CDR3 is TGTGCCAGCAGCTTTAGACAGGGGGTCTCTGGGGCCAACGTCCTGACTTTC.

This chain uses TRBV4-1 with TRBJ2-1; 7 nucleotides line up with TRBD1. Trimming took 1 base from V and 2 from J; bases not matched to a gene: 5. Germline V gene data show CDR1 as MGHRA and CDR2 as YSYEKL. This CDR3 is 16 amino acids long. The CDR3 nucleotides are TGCGCCAGCAGCCAAGCCGGGACAGTGACCTACAATGAGCAGTTCTTC. Its translation: CASSQAGTVTYNEQFF.

CDR3 DNA: TGTGCCAGTAGGGGCAGGAGAAACACTGAAGCTTTCTTT. This codes for CASRGRRNTEAFF. The J gene is TRBJ1-1, the V gene TRBV19; no clear D. The CDR3 is made up of 13 amino acids. Trimming took 6 bases from V and 2 from J, leaving 10 bases between them. Germline loops: CDR1 LNHDA, CDR2 SQIVND (reference sequence).

The V gene is TRBV7-2, the J gene TRBJ1-2, with 7 positions matching TRBD1. CDR1 SGHTA and CDR2 FQGNSA come from the germline V gene. CDR3 length equals 18 residues. Trimming removed 1 base from V and 5 bases from J; junction bases left unmatched: 16. The CDR3 nucleotides read TGTGCCAGCAGCTTAGGACGACAGGGCGGGCCCCTTGATTATGGCTACACCTTC. Protein product: CASSLGRQGGPLDYGYTF.

The table lists this clone with a count of one. J is TRBJ2-1 and V is TRBV7-9; D uncertain. V was shortened by 3 bases and J by 7 bases, with 10 bases between the two germline ends. CDR1 SEHNR and CDR2 FQNEAQ come from the germline V gene (reference sequence). The CDR3 consists of 13 residues. The CDR3: CASSFLGGNEQFF. DNA for the CDR3: TGTGCCAGCAGCTTCCTGGGTGGTAATGAGCAGTTCTTC.

The rearrangement links TRBV11-3 to TRBJ1-2, with D possibly matching TRBD1 (6 bases). Germline V gives CDR1 SGHNT, CDR2 YENEEA. The CDR3 spans 16 residues. V was trimmed by 0 bases and J by 4 bases, leaving 15 bases between them. The CDR3 sequence is CASSLDRTETLYGYTF. Here the CDR3 DNA reads TGTGCCAGCAGCTTAGACCGGACAGAAACTCTCTATGGCTACACCTTC.

The chain uses TRBV11-2 and TRBJ2-5; possible D gene TRBD2, 6 bases. V was cut by 5 bases and J by 5 bases, with 18 bases left in between. Per the germline V gene, CDR1 is SGHAT and CDR2 is FQNNGV. The CDR3 sequence is 15 residues long. DNA for the CDR3: TGTGCCAGCAGCCCCTCGACGGGAGACGGGGAGACCCAGTACTTC. Its protein product is CASSPSTGDGETQYF.

In its sample, this clone was seen once. The chain joins TRBV18 to TRBJ2-1; possibly TRBD1 for D (5 bases). The V and J ends lost 3 bases and 4 bases respectively, with 13 bases between them. This CDR3 region has 15 residues. Germline-derived CDR1 and CDR2 are KGHSH and LQKENI. This CDR3 is CASSPVDKKYNEQFF. In DNA, the CDR3 is TGTGCCAGCTCACCCGTGGACAAGAAATACAATGAGCAGTTCTTC.

The J gene is TRBJ2-6, the V gene TRBV11-3; D is uncertain. Trimming cost V 3 bases and J 0 bases, with 0 bases left between them. Germline V gives CDR1 SGHNT, CDR2 YENEEA. The CDR3 sequence is 13 residues long. The CDR3 sequence is CASSFSGANVLTF. CDR3 in DNA: TGTGCCAGCAGCTTCTCTGGGGCCAACGTCCTGACTTTC.

This chain joins TRBV2 and TRBJ1-1, with D uncertain. V lost 0 bases, J lost 7 bases, and 9 bases lay in between. Germline V gene lookup returns CDR1 SNHLY and CDR2 FYNNEI. The CDR3 has 13 amino acids. In DNA form, the CDR3 reads TGTGCCAGCAGTGAAGCGGAGCAGGTTGAAGCTTTCTTT. Translated: CASSEAEQVEAFF.

This chain joins TRBV6-5 and TRBJ1-2; D is unclear. Germline values: CDR1 MNHEY, CDR2 SVGAGI. Trimming stripped 3 bases from V and 7 bases from J, with 15 bases between. CDR3 length: 14 residues. CDR3 amino acids: CASSYLDRRRGYTF. The CDR3 nucleotides read TGTGCCAGCAGTTATTTGGACCGGCGACGTGGCTACACCTTC.

The chain employs TRBV10-3 and TRBJ2-2; 12 bases fit TRBD1. The CDR3 length is 15 residues. With V trimmed by 9 bases and J by 3 bases, 5 bases remained unmatched. The V gene's germline CDR1 is ENHRY and CDR2 SYGVKD. The CDR3 DNA reads as TGTGCCATGCGTGGGACAGGGGGCGACACCGGGGAGCTGTTTTTT. It translates to CAMRGTGGDTGELFF.

The chain combines TRBV28 with TRBJ1-1; TRBD1 matches at 7 bases. This CDR3 is built from 12 residues. Unmatched junction bases numbered 5, after V lost 6 bases and J lost 7 bases. Germline V lookup: CDR1 MDHEN, CDR2 SYDVKM. CDR3 region: CASSTWDSEAFF. In DNA form, the CDR3 reads TGTGCCAGCAGCACCTGGGACAGTGAAGCTTTCTTT.

This sequence joins TRBV27 and TRBJ2-1; 15 nucleotides align to TRBD2. This CDR3 region has 15 residues. V gave up 7 bases and J gave up 7 bases; unmatched junction bases: 5. Germline V gives CDR1 MNHEY, CDR2 SMNVEV (reference sequence). CDR3 coding DNA: TGTGCCAGCACCGCCGGGACTAGCGGGAGGAATGAGCAGTTCTTC. The encoded protein is CASTAGTSGRNEQFF.

The V and J genes are TRBV4-1 and TRBJ2-7; 7 bases are a match to TRBD1. Germline assignment: CDR1 MGHRA and CDR2 YSYEKL. The CDR3 length is 15 residues. The J segment lost 3 bases and the V segment lost 4 bases, leaving 9 bases of the junction unmatched. The CDR3 region has the DNA TGCGCCAGCAGCCCTCGACGACAGGGTGGCTACGAGCAGTACTTC. Translating it yields CASSPRRQGGYEQYF.

As for this clone: One junction end disagrees with the germline gene, perhaps due to a read error. Other DNA sequences within the sample encode an identical CDR3. CDR3 loop: CASSREDRGSEAFF. CDR3 coding DNA: TGTGCCAGCAGTCGAGAGGACAGGGGTAGTGAAGCCTTCTTT. V usage is TRBV9 and J usage is TRBJ1-1; 9 bases are shared with TRBD1. The CDR3 covers 14 residues. CDR1 and CDR2 (germline): SGDLS, YYNGEE.

The chain has TRBV7-2 and TRBJ2-1, with 8 bases lining up with TRBD2. Germline trimming cut 3 bases from V and 7 bases from J; bases unmatched to any gene: 11. CDR1 is SGHTA and CDR2 is FQGNSA in the germline V gene. This CDR3 has 16 amino acids. In DNA, the CDR3 is TGTGCCAGCAGCTTTACCGGGACTAGTAATAAGAATGAGCAGTTCTTC. This gives the protein CASSFTGTSNKNEQFF.

The rearrangement joins TRBV27 to TRBJ1-2, with a weak D call TRBD1 (6 bases). This CDR3 region has 14 residues. Per the germline V gene, CDR1 is MNHEY and CDR2 is SMNVEV (reference sequence). The V and J ends lost 3 bases and 2 bases respectively, with 10 bases between them. The CDR3 spells CASSFMGQNYGYTF. The CDR3 bases are TGTGCCAGCAGTTTTATGGGACAAAACTATGGCTACACCTTC.

The chain joins TRBV9 to TRBJ2-1; D call uncertain. Germline values: CDR1 SGDLS, CDR2 YYNGEE. This CDR3 has 13 residues. V lost 1 base, J lost 5 bases, and 7 bases lay in between. Here the CDR3 reads CASSVSQNNEQFF. The DNA for the CDR3 is TGTGCCAGCAGCGTATCCCAGAACAATGAGCAGTTCTTC.

The chain joins TRBV9 to TRBJ1-2, with D possibly TRBD1 on 5 matching bases. The CDR3 spans 14 residues. Germline V CDR1 and CDR2: SGDLS, YYNGEE. The V end lost 3 bases, the J end lost 8 bases, and 17 bases lay between the germline ends. CDR3 in amino acids: CASSGLGGTGGYTF. CDR3 bases: TGTGCCAGCAGCGGGCTGGGGGGTACCGGGGGCTACACCTTC.

This sequence joins TRBV7-2 and TRBJ1-1, with no clear D. Germline loops: CDR1 SGHTA, CDR2 FQGNSA. Trimming removed 1 base from V and 0 bases from J, with 6 bases in between. This CDR3 has 14 residues. The CDR3 sequence is CASSLVSMNTEAFF. Here the CDR3 DNA reads TGTGCCAGCAGCTTAGTGTCAATGAACACTGAAGCTTTCTTT.

The chain recombines TRBV5-1 with TRBJ2-5; 10 bases line up with TRBD1. Germline values: CDR1 SGHRS, CDR2 YFSETQ. The CDR3 covers 17 residues. Trimming took 4 bases from V and 0 from J; bases not matched to a gene: 9. The CDR3 reads CASSLGPGQGYQETQYF. As DNA, the CDR3 is TGCGCCAGCAGCCTGGGTCCGGGACAGGGGTACCAAGAGACCCAGTACTTC.